Shown below are 20 T cell receptor beta chains from a single sample sequenced in a study of OX40 agonist ivuxolimab in advanced cancers. Profiling relied on immunoSEQ multiplex PCR, and the TCRdb table lists in-frame clones only, not all of them. The sample comprises roughly 67,000 clones, 87% of which are singletons, and 4% to 5% rests with the top ten. The specimen comprised CD4+ or CD8+ T cells sorted from blood, sampled in a trial of the OX40 agonist ivuxolimab. The receptors stem from an adult with an advanced solid tumor such as melanoma, head and neck, liver or kidney cancer.

The rearrangement uses TRBV7-2 and TRBJ2-1, with 16 bases that match TRBD2. The CDR3 sequence is 18 residues long. Trimming at V came to 4 bases and at J to 2 bases, leaving 5 bases not matched to a gene. Germline CDR1 and CDR2: SGHTA and FQGNSA. The CDR3 DNA sequence: TGTGCCAGCAGCTCAAAAGGGACTAGCGGGGGGGCCTACAATGAGCAGTTCTTC. Protein: CASSSKGTSGGAYNEQFF.

V usage is TRBV7-2 and J usage is TRBJ2-2; unclear D gene. Germline CDR1 is SGHTA and CDR2 is FQGNSA. V lost 2 bases and J 5 bases, leaving 15 bases between the germline ends. The CDR3 has 16 residues. The CDR3, as DNA: TGTGCCAGCAGCTTAACGTCAACCAGCTCTACCGGGGAGCTGTTTTTT. Protein product: CASSLTSTSSTGELFF. The complete variable domain, with remaining parts taken from reference TRBV7-2 and TRBJ2-2, reads GAGVSQSPSNKVTEKGKDVELRCDPISGHTALYWYRQSLGQGLEFLIYFQGNSAPDKSGLPSDRFSAERTGGSVSTLTIQRTQQEDSAVYLCASSLTSTSSTGELFFGEGSRLTVL.

The J gene is TRBJ1-1, the V gene TRBV13; possible D gene TRBD1, 5 bases. The CDR3 contains 16 residues. CDR1 and CDR2 from the germline V gene are PRHDT and FYEKMQ (reference sequence). The V gene lost 5 bases and the J gene lost 0 bases, with 16 bases spanning the gap. The DNA for the CDR3 is TGTGCCAGCAGCCTTGGGGGGAACCTCATGAACACTGAAGCTTTCTTT. Its protein is CASSLGGNLMNTEAFF.

The chain links TRBV4-1 to TRBJ1-4, with D unresolved. Trimming removed 4 bases from V and 0 bases from J, with 21 bases in between. The CDR3 covers 19 residues. Per germline, CDR1 MGHRA and CDR2 YSYEKL. CDR3 loop: CASSPSAPQSRTTNEKLFF. The CDR3 coding sequence is TGCGCCAGCAGCCCCTCAGCACCGCAGAGCCGTACAACTAATGAAAAACTGTTTTTT.

This clone was seen a few times. The V call is TRBV4-1, the J call TRBJ1-3, with 8 bases matching TRBD1. CDR1 and CDR2 (germline): MGHRA, YSYEKL. Trimming took 1 base from V and 1 from J; bases not matched to a gene: 6. This CDR3 comprises 17 residues. The CDR3, as DNA: TGCGCCAGCAGCCAAGGGGCCAGGGGGCGTTCTGGAAACACCATATATTTT. Its translation is CASSQGARGRSGNTIYF.

V is TRBV7-9 and J is TRBJ1-3, with 8 bases that match TRBD1. The CDR3 is 15 amino acids. In germline, CDR1 is SEHNR, CDR2 FQNEAQ (reference sequence). V was clipped by 2 bases and J by 0 bases; unmatched bases: 0. CDR3 loop: CASSLTGGSGNTIYF. In DNA, the CDR3 is TGTGCCAGCAGCTTAACAGGGGGCTCTGGAAACACCATATATTTT.

This clone has just one count. The gene calls are TRBV28 and TRBJ2-3; D gene unclear. Trimming removed 5 bases at V and 2 bases at J, with 11 bases between. The CDR3 is 14 amino acids. CDR1 MDHEN and CDR2 SYDVKM come from the germline V gene. The CDR3 sequence is CASSTHSITDTQYF. Written as DNA, the CDR3 is TGTGCCAGCAGTACCCACTCGATCACAGATACGCAGTATTTT.

The genes are TRBV7-2 and TRBJ1-2; D possibly corresponds to TRBD1 (5 bases). Germline V CDR1 and CDR2: SGHTA, FQGNSA. Trimming shortened V by 3 bases and J by 4 bases, and 9 bases separated the two germline ends. The CDR3 length is 13 residues. CDR3 region: CASSFQGSYGYTF. The CDR3 nucleotides read TGTGCCAGCAGCTTTCAGGGTTCCTATGGCTACACCTTC.

V gene TRBV5-1 combines with J gene TRBJ2-5; D gene unclear. V gave up 3 bases and J gave up 5 bases, with 8 bases separating them. Germline V lookup: CDR1 SGHRS, CDR2 YFSETQ. The CDR3 contains 12 residues. CDR3 region: CASSYSAETQYF. CDR3 DNA: TGCGCCAGCAGCTACTCGGCCGAGACCCAGTACTTC.

The rearrangement links TRBV2 to TRBJ1-5; the match to TRBD1 covers 10 bases. Germline CDR1 is SNHLY and CDR2 is FYNNEI. Trimming at V came to 8 bases and at J to 6 bases, leaving 7 bases not matched to a gene. The CDR3 covers 14 residues. The CDR3 region is CASGTGDISQPQHF. The DNA of the CDR3 is TGTGCCAGCGGGACAGGGGATATCAGTCAGCCCCAGCATTTT.

V and J are TRBV6-4 and TRBJ2-7; D gene uncertain. Germline CDR1 MRHNA, CDR2 SNTAGT. V was pared by 3 bases and J by 7 bases, with 19 bases between. The CDR3 runs to 15 residues. The CDR3 region has the DNA TGTGCCAGCAGTGAAGACGCCAGCTTGGGTGGGGAGCAGTACTTC. Translating gives CASSEDASLGGEQYF.

This clone has just one count. This rearrangement joins TRBV19 to TRBJ2-7, with 8 positions matching TRBD1. The V and J ends lost 6 bases and 3 bases, in that order; junction bases with no gene match: 10. The CDR3 runs 15 residues. In germline, CDR1 is LNHDA, CDR2 SQIVND (reference sequence). CDR3: CASSSQPGGFYEQYF. The CDR3 DNA sequence: TGTGCCAGTAGCTCCCAGCCAGGGGGCTTCTACGAGCAGTACTTC.

This clone was counted a single time. The rearrangement links TRBV11-3 to TRBJ1-1, with D maybe TRBD1 (5 bases). The CDR3 extends over 15 amino acids. Trimming took off 5 bases at V and 8 bases at J, with 21 bases between the two ends. The germline V gene has CDR1 SGHNT and CDR2 YENEEA. CDR3 nucleotides: TGTGCCAGCAGCCCCTGGTTTCAGGACACGTGGGAAGCTTTCTTT. It translates to CASSPWFQDTWEAFF.

This rearrangement joins TRBV6-5 to TRBJ1-2, with TRBD1 as a possible D gene (6 bases). Trimming left V 6 bases short and J 7 bases short, with 15 bases between. The CDR3 totals 13 residues. Germline CDR1 is MNHEY and CDR2 is SVGAGI. The CDR3 reads CASRLTGSSGYTF. The CDR3 region has the DNA TGTGCCAGCAGATTGACAGGTTCGAGTGGCTACACCTTC.

The V and J genes are TRBV18 and TRBJ2-1; 7 nucleotides match TRBD2. Germline CDR1 is KGHSH and CDR2 is LQKENI. V dropped 2 bases and J dropped 4; count of bases not matched to a gene: 5. CDR3 length equals 15 residues. CDR3 DNA sequence: TGTGCCAGCTCACCAGTGGCTAGCGGATACAATGAGCAGTTCTTC. It codes for CASSPVASGYNEQFF.

V usage is TRBV5-4 and J usage is TRBJ2-3; 8 bases map to TRBD2. The CDR3 is 14 amino acids. Germline CDR1 is SGHNT and CDR2 is YYREEE (reference sequence). V was clipped by 1 base and J by 4 bases; unmatched bases: 2. DNA of the CDR3: TGTGCCAGCAGCTTGCCACTAGCGGCAGATACGCAGTATTTT. It specifies CASSLPLAADTQYF.

CDR3 loop: CASSVEPDSYEQYF. The DNA of the CDR3 is TGTGCCAGCAGCGTAGAGCCGGACTCCTACGAGCAGTACTTC. V is TRBV9 and J is TRBJ2-7; D remains ambiguous. Germline V lookup: CDR1 SGDLS, CDR2 YYNGEE. CDR3 length: 14 amino acids. V was pared by 0 bases and J by 0 bases, with 7 bases between.

The table lists this clone with a few counts. The gene calls are TRBV28 and TRBJ2-7; D might be TRBD1 (5 bases). This CDR3 spans 12 amino acids. The germline V and J ends were trimmed by 6 bases and 5 bases, with 11 bases remaining between them. Germline V gives CDR1 MDHEN, CDR2 SYDVKM. The CDR3 DNA sequence: TGTGCCAGCAGCGGCCAGGGCCACGAGCAGTACTTC. Translating gives CASSGQGHEQYF.

This chain uses TRBV28 with TRBJ2-2, with 9 nucleotides matching TRBD1. After removal of 6 bases from V and 4 bases from J, the junction contained 6 bases not matched to a gene. Germline CDR1 MDHEN, CDR2 SYDVKM. This CDR3 has 15 amino acids. Here the CDR3 reads CASSTGTGLTGELFF. The CDR3 coding sequence is TGTGCCAGCAGCACCGGGACAGGGCTCACCGGGGAGCTGTTTTTT.

The chain has TRBV6-1 and TRBJ2-5; the D gene is possibly TRBD1 (6 bases). The CDR3 spans 13 residues. The V end lost 7 bases, the J end lost 2 bases, and 11 bases lay between the germline ends. The germline V gene has CDR1 MNHNS and CDR2 SASEGT. The CDR3 reads CASTWTAQETQYF. The CDR3 DNA reads TGTGCCAGCACCTGGACAGCTCAAGAGACCCAGTACTTC.